A single sample is the source of the 3 T cell receptor beta chains below, sequenced in a study of identical twins. MiXCR was run by TCRdb on the 5' RACE reads, yielding one entry per CDR3 protein. This sample has 690,000 or so distinct CDR3 sequences; around 6% occur once, and the top ten carry roughly 1.6%. Source material: naive T cells sorted from blood. All receptors derive from a man between 18 and 35 years old in good health.

This clonotype showed up many times. The V gene is TRBV4-3, the J gene TRBJ2-7; 10 bases align to TRBD2. The germline V gene encodes CDR1 LGHNA and CDR2 YSLEER. The CDR3 has 15 amino acids. Unmatched junction bases numbered 6, after V lost 3 bases and J lost 4 bases. This chain's CDR3 is CASSHLTSGHYEQYF. DNA for the CDR3: TGCGCCAGCAGCCACTTGACTAGCGGGCATTACGAGCAGTACTTC.

This clonotype was seen only a few times. The chain joins TRBV10-3 to TRBJ1-6; 7 bases fit TRBD1. V gave up 2 bases and J gave up 9 bases; unmatched junction bases: 7. This CDR3 comprises 15 residues. Germline lookup yields CDR1 ENHRY and CDR2 SYGVKD. The CDR3: CAISEAAGGRSPLHF. CDR3 DNA sequence: TGTGCCATCAGTGAGGCGGCAGGGGGTCGTTCACCCCTCCACTTT.

This clonotype was seen repeatedly, ten times or more. The chain carries TRBV29-1 and TRBJ1-2, with D perhaps matching TRBD1 (5 bases). The length of the CDR3 is 14 residues. Trimming removed 0 bases from V and 3 bases from J, with 11 bases in between. Per germline, CDR1 SQVTM and CDR2 ANQGSEA. The CDR3 spells CSVEDSGTDYGYTF. CDR3 nucleotide sequence: TGCAGCGTTGAAGATTCCGGGACGGACTATGGCTACACCTTC. The entire variable domain, with the rest obtained from reference TRBV29-1 and TRBJ1-2, is as follows: SAVISQKPSRDICQRGTSLTIQCQVDSQVTMMFWYRQQPGQSLTLIATANQGSEATYESGFVIDKFPISRPNLTFSTLTVSNMSPEDSSIYLCSVEDSGTDYGYTFGSGTRLTVV.